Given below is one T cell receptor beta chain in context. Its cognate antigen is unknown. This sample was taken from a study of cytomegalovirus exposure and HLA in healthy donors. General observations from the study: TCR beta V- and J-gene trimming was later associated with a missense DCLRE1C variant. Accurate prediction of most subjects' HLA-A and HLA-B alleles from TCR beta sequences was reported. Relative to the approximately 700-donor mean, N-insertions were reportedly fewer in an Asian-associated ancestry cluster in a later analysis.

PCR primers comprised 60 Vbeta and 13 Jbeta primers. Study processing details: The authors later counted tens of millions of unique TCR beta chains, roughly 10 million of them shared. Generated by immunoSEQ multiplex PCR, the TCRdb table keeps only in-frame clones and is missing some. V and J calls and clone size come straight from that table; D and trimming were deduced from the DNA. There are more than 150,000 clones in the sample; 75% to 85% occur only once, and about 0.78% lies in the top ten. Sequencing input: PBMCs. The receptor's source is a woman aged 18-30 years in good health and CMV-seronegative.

The CDR3 nucleotides are TGCAGCGCCTTAAACCAGGGGGCGGGTATGAACACTGAAGCTTTCTTT. This encodes CSALNQGAGMNTEAFF. The chain joins TRBV29-1 to TRBJ1-1; 8 nucleotides agree with TRBD1. This CDR3 contains 16 residues. The germline V gene has CDR1 SQVTM and CDR2 ANQGSEA. The V and J ends lost 7 bases and 0 bases, in that order; junction bases with no gene match: 13.